This TCR beta chain was sequenced in a study of cytomegalovirus exposure and HLA in healthy donors (TCRdb year 2017). For the study in its entirety: According to an earlier analysis of a few hundred of the donors, about 179 million T cells yielded 117 million unique TCR beta sequences and roughly 280 Gb of sequence data. Roughly 5 DR-DQ haplotypes were handled as single units for association and clustering, since linkage in the cohort was strong. Typing coverage varied by locus: 629-630 donors for A, B, C, DRB1 and DQB1; more than 500 for DQA1; 606 for DPA1; 450 to 480 for DPB1. To predict cytomegalovirus infection status, the study brought together high-throughput TCR immunosequencing, statistical association of individual TCRs with disease status, and machine learning. Rather than drawing on any new phenotypic data, the later analysis identified candidate immune exposures from TCR beta sequences and the way those sequences occurred across donors. Among the roughly 400 genotyped donors, around 79% belonged to the genetic ancestry cluster associated with self-reported Caucasian donors. About 300 gigabases of sequencing data and roughly 81 million unique TCR sequences made up an early release that covered several hundred HLA-typed donors. The T cell repertoires of around 670 subjects were profiled by immunosequencing and related to cytomegalovirus serostatus. Both class I and class II loci were covered by HLA typing, at four-digit resolution. To study patterns of TCR occurrence, a later analysis re-analyzed previously published TCR beta repertoires from just over 650 donors and added high-resolution HLA genotyping. To decide whether each TCR beta V gene segment behaved as functional or pseudogenic, an earlier analysis of several hundred of the donors relied on high-throughput TCR beta sequencing. The aim of the study was to test whether cataloging public T cell receptors could identify signatures of past pathogen exposure. Every repertoire in the discovery cohort had been generated on one and the same sequencing platform. Among about 390 genotyped donors of the cohort, an average of approximately 230,000 unique TCR beta nucleotide sequences were sequenced per donor, roughly 20% of them non-productive. In addition to the first cohort of about 650 subjects, a separate validation cohort of around 110 different subjects was used. Genome-wide SNP genotypes for about 60% of the roughly 670 donors were used in a later genetic analysis, which treated that subset as a discovery cohort. Donor age, sex, ethnicity and CMV serostatus were collected together with the repertoire data.

What the work shows at the level of the full study, not this receptor alone: A later analysis associated approximately 17,000 TCR beta sequences with specific HLA alleles at a false discovery rate of 0.05. In vitro tests confirmed that a few of the cytomegalovirus-associated TCR beta chains recognize cytomegalovirus antigens. The only immune exposure information available for the cohort was CMV serostatus. The 87-base-pair reads could not distinguish some IMGT-functional V segments, including TRBV6-2 and TRBV6-3, so those segments were excluded. Assigning TCR associations to individual alleles was difficult when HLA alleles, especially DR and DQ, strongly co-occurred. A later analysis found that most CMV-associated TCR beta chains appeared HLA-restricted, with HLA associations seemingly driven largely by CMV exposure. V-gene and J-gene trimming of TCR beta chains was associated with a missense DCLRE1C variant in a later genetic analysis, and the association was replicated in an independent cohort. Linkage disequilibrium might explain the correlated functional status among segregating V segments, but an unknown experimental factor could not be ruled out. While some public TCRs were present in many individuals, most TCR sequences turned up only very rarely across donors. The classifier was reported to diagnose cytomegalovirus status with high specificity and sensitivity in both the original cohort and the validation cohort. Roughly uniform sequencing depth across donors was assumed in presence/absence analyses, although this assumption may not hold. About 17 rarely observed V segments, including chromosome 9 orphons, were excluded from the earlier analysis of a few hundred of the donors because counts were too low. In a later analysis, HLA-associated TCR beta chains were found to be more clonally expanded and to have lower generation probabilities than equally common non-associated chains. The sequencing pipeline was judged likely to have produced a cluster of highly shared sequence variants as a technical artifact. An earlier analysis of approximately 500 of the donors showed that most TCR beta V segments appeared in productive rearrangements either about 90% or about 30% of the time, which broadly matched IMGT annotations. In a later analysis, TCR association rates were found to vary across HLA loci, with the most associated TCRs seen for DRB1 alleles and the fewest for HLA-C alleles. Compared with the 666-donor mean, donors in an Asian-associated ancestry cluster had fewer N-insertions in productive TCRs, according to a later genetic analysis. A further reported finding was that TCR beta sequences accurately predicted the HLA-A and HLA-B alleles for most subjects in the first cohort. Only TCR beta chains were sequenced in this cohort, and the absence of alpha or paired-chain data limited detectable features. According to a later analysis, parvovirus B19, influenza, CMV and Epstein-Barr virus appeared linked to several top co-occurrence clusters. HLA typing was unavailable for some donors at each locus, so association tests used only the typed subset. It was suggested by the authors that the approach could potentially be generalized to other disease states and immunological phenotypes. The study gave a list of 150 to 200 TCR beta chains associated with cytomegalovirus.

Library preparation used the immunoSEQ multiplex PCR assay. The multiplex PCR relied on a mix of 60 forward primers for TCR Vbeta segments and 13 reverse primers for TCR Jbeta segments. The CDR3 region of rearranged TCR beta genes was amplified from genomic DNA with a multiplex PCR assay. Amplified TCR beta libraries were sequenced as 87-base-pair reads on the Illumina HiSeq System. The source study handled its data this way. In a later analysis, approximately 74 million unique TCR beta chains were counted across the 500 to 850 repertoires, and about 9.9 million of these chains were shared by at least two donors. A nearest-neighbor algorithm error-corrected the raw reads and collapsed the reads into unique sequences, merging closely related sequences to remove PCR and sequencing errors. CDR3 sequences were aligned to IMGT reference sequences to assign V, D and J gene segments. For a sequence to be retained, a match of at least six nucleotides to both a V gene segment and a J gene segment was required. A rearrangement counted as productive if the CDR3 had no stop codons and remained in frame with V and J, and every other rearrangement counted as non-productive. CDR3 was defined according to IMGT convention as the region running from the second conserved V-encoded cysteine to the conserved J-encoded phenylalanine. The earlier analysis of about 590 of the donors excluded sequences that lacked an unambiguous match to a single V gene segment. In an earlier analysis of 587 of the donors, V segments were called functional above 56.7% productive rearrangements and were called segregating when the between-donor standard deviation exceeded 5%. A statistical classification framework was built to diagnose cytomegalovirus status from the catalog of TCR beta chain sequences. V and J gene assignment, in a later analysis, came from comparing TCR nucleotide sequences with IMGT/GENE-DB human TR gene sequences. In a later analysis, CDR3 sequences and most-parsimonious VDJ recombination scenarios were assigned using the TCRdist pipeline. A later analysis defined each TCR beta chain by its CDR3 amino acid sequence plus V-gene family, and excluded reads lacking a unique V-gene family. A later analysis removed 592 highly shared, low-generation-probability nucleotide sequences to deal with suspected cross-contamination and a sequencing artifact. A later analysis calculated a clonal expansion index for each public chain from normalized within-repertoire ranks of inferred template counts. In a later analysis, generation probabilities were computed using a VDJ recombination model fitted to out-of-frame rearrangements, and the results were checked against IGoR. Hypergeometric tests were used in a later analysis to score TCR-TCR, TCR-HLA and TCR-CMV co-occurrence, with a repertoire-size bias correction applied to the TCR pairs. False discovery rates were estimated in a later analysis by permuting HLA or CMV assignments 20 times. In a later analysis, co-occurring TCRs were grouped using DBSCAN, and TCRdist sequence similarity was added for clustering within HLA-allele-positive subsets. For co-occurrence clustering, repertoires with fewer than 30,000 or more than 120,000 public chains were excluded, along with several repertoires with anomalous nucleotide sharing. The table comes from immuneACCESS by way of TCRdb, which keeps in-frame sequences with V and J called. Part of the clones is missing from these tables; in studies checked, under half for an unresolved V gene and the rest for unknown reasons. V and J calls and clone size come straight from that table; D and trimming were deduced from the DNA. The sample includes approximately 150,000 clones, with 73% observed a single time. The ten top clones hold 5% to 6.5% of the sample.

The cohort comprised approximately 700 healthy bone marrow donors. Cohort members were all nominally healthy when sampled, although unrecorded immune exposures were likely present. The donor tested CMV seropositive and was one of the 289 seropositive cohort members. A peripheral blood sample was collected from each donor, and TCR beta sequencing was performed on peripheral blood mononuclear cells. Genomic DNA extraction from the blood cell samples was performed with the Qiagen DNeasy Blood Extraction Kit. About this clone: The antigen it recognizes is unknown. No base qualities exist here, and no much larger clone lies one base off it.

CDR1 and CDR2, per the germline V gene, are LGHNA and YSLEER. The CDR3 contains 15 residues, cysteine and phenylalanine counted. Kept here is only the CDR3 DNA, which spans 45 bases and is read in frame from base 1. The junction shows trimming of 3 bases on V and 3 bases on J, and the gene matches do not reach 4 bases of it. The chain is made from TRBV4-3 and TRBJ2-1; the central 8 bases match TRBD1. The sequence was collected from a young woman in good health and CMV-seropositive. Sequencing was performed on PBMCs. The CDR3 has the sequence CASSQGQVVYNEQFF. The bases are TGCGCCAGCAGCCAGGGACAGGTAGTCTACAATGAGCAGTTCTTC.